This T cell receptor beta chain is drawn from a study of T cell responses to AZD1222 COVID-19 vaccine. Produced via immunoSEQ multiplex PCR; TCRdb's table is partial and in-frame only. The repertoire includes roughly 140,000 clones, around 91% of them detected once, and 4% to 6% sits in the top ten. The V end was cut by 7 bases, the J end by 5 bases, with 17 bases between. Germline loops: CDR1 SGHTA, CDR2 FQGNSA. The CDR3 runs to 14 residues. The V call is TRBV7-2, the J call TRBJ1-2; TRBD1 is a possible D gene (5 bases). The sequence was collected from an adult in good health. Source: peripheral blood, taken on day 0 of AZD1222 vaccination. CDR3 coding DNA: TGTGCCAGCATCCTAGATGGGCAGGGATATGGCTACACCTTC. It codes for CASILDGQGYGYTF.